This T cell receptor beta chain was profiled in a study of blood T cell repertoires in COVID-19. Study-level information: COVID-19 samples collected from the United States, Italy and Spain covered acute and convalescent phases. Sources were T cells, B-cell-depleted T cells, or PBMCs; the material itself was cDNA or gDNA.

Authors' methods: Estimates of nucleated cell counts were drawn from the amplification of reference gene primers. The method was immunoSEQ multiplex PCR; TCRdb's version includes in-frame clones alone and lacks a portion of them. V and J calls and clone size are as listed in that table; D and trimming were resolved from the DNA. The sample shows 45,000 to 60,000 clones, more than 85% of them seen only once. This sequence was found in a human donor with active COVID-19. The donor label of this sample is uncertain. The sequencing input was peripheral blood.

CDR3 nucleotide sequence: TGTGCCAGCATGTGGACAGGAGGGATCGGGGAGCTGTTTTTT. Translation gives CASMWTGGIGELFF. The chain links TRBV6-5 to TRBJ2-2, with a tentative D call TRBD1 (7 bases). Germline CDR1 is MNHEY and CDR2 is SVGAGI. The CDR3 runs 14 residues. V was pared by 7 bases and J by 7 bases, with 16 bases between.